This T cell receptor beta chain stems from a study of OX40 agonist ivuxolimab in advanced cancers. Study-wide findings and caveats: Some nonresponders additionally presented with little normalized T-cell clonal expansion. Both CD4+ and CD8+ T cell populations in blood had undergone clonal expansion by week 6 at 0.1 to 3.0 mg/kg.

Measured with immunoSEQ multiplex PCR; TCRdb has only the in-frame clones, and not every one. The top ten hold 6% to 8% of the sample, which has 50,000 to 65,000 clones, roughly nine tenths seen once. The CDR3 is 15 amino acids. In germline, CDR1 is ENHRY, CDR2 SYGVKD. V lost 3 bases and J lost 3, with 13 bases in between. Exclusion of a patient followed from autoimmune disease history or systemic immunosuppression. Comment on this clone: Its antigen remains unknown.

This sample comprised CD4+ or CD8+ T cells sorted from blood, obtained in a trial of the OX40 agonist ivuxolimab. This TCR was recovered from an adult with an advanced solid tumor such as melanoma, head and neck, liver or kidney cancer. The chain is built from TRBV10-3 and TRBJ2-3, with D possibly being TRBD1 or TRBD2 (5 bases each). The CDR3 region is CAISDAQGATDTQYF. CDR3 nucleotides: TGTGCCATCAGTGATGCTCAGGGAGCAACAGATACGCAGTATTTT.